These T cell receptor beta chains were read from a single sample in a study of T cell repertoires in cytomegalovirus infection. These receptors have no identified antigens. TCRdb re-analysed the reads in MiXCR, keeping a single row per CDR3 protein. The sample holds about 570,000 distinct CDR3 sequences; roughly 43% are singletons and the top ten take 48%. Sample: cultured PBMCs, taken from culture after CMV antigen stimulation. Receptors originate from a human donor in good health (CMV status not recorded). Some clones in this sample may be carry-over from other donors' samples. The CDR3 runs from the conserved cysteine through the conserved F or W. A D gene is named only where the DNA matches it firmly. Size is stated for part of the rows, as once, few or many counts, or as a class when the clone is expanded.

v_call	d_call	clone_size	j_call	cdr3_aa	cdr3_nt
TRBV7-6	TRBD1	few	TRBJ2-7	CASSPGTGGGNYEQYF	TGTGCCAGCAGCCCCGGGACAGGGGGCGGCAACTACGAGCAGTACTTC
TRBV7-3	.	.	TRBJ1-3	CASSFLVEDTIYF	TGTGCCAGCAGCTTCCTGGTAGAGGACACCATATATTTT
TRBV7-4	TRBD1	few	TRBJ2-7	CASSARPGDRPFSYEQYF	TGTGCCAGCAGCGCCCGACCCGGGGACAGGCCATTTTCCTACGAGCAGTACTTC
TRBV6-2/TRBV6-3	TRBD2	.	TRBJ2-1	CASRRGGSGNEQFF	TGTGCCAGCAGACGGGGCGGGAGTGGGAATGAGCAGTTCTTC
TRBV6-6	TRBD1	few	TRBJ1-5	CASSYVGTGYSNQPQHF	TGTGCCAGCAGTTACGTTGGGACAGGCTATAGCAATCAGCCCCAGCATTTT
TRBV12-3/TRBV12-4	.	.	TRBJ2-2	CASTLTRVRTGELFF	TGTGCCAGCACATTAACGAGGGTTCGGACCGGGGAGCTGTTTTTT
TRBV5-1	.	few	TRBJ2-7	CASSSGIAGRSYEQYF	TGCGCCAGCAGTTCCGGAATCGCGGGGCGCTCCTACGAGCAGTACTTC
TRBV7-2	TRBD2	.	TRBJ2-1	CASSSSGRAMNEQFF	TGTGCCAGCAGCTCTAGCGGGAGGGCCATGAATGAGCAGTTCTTC
TRBV27	.	.	TRBJ1-2	CASGNWVVSDYTF	TGTGCCAGCGGAAACTGGGTAGTCTCCGACTACACCTTC
TRBV6-2/TRBV6-3	.	few	TRBJ2-3	CASIRNQGDTQYF	TGTGCCAGCATTCGTAACCAGGGGGATACGCAGTATTTT
TRBV12-3/TRBV12-4	.	.	TRBJ1-6	CASSKGAAYNSPLHF	TGTGCCAGCAGCAAGGGTGCCGCGTATAATTCACCCCTCCACTTT
TRBV20-1	TRBD2	once	TRBJ2-1	CSANPPERGLNEQFF	TGCAGTGCGAATCCCCCGGAGCGGGGTCTAAATGAGCAGTTCTTC
TRBV6-1	.	few	TRBJ2-7	CASSEWKAGSDEQYF	TGTGCCAGCAGTGAATGGAAGGCAGGCAGCGACGAGCAGTACTTC
TRBV3-1	TRBD2	.	TRBJ2-1	CASSPRVAGHNEQFF	TGTGCCAGCAGCCCTCGGGTAGCGGGGCACAATGAGCAGTTCTTC
TRBV27	.	few	TRBJ2-3	CASSFGVPWSTQYF	TGTGCCAGCAGTTTTGGTGTCCCCTGGAGTACGCAGTATTTT
TRBV6-8	.	few	TRBJ1-3	CASSSSQFSTIYF	TGTGCCAGCAGTTCTTCTCAGTTTAGCACCATATATTTT
TRBV7-2	.	few	TRBJ2-5	CASSLRRTWQETQYF	TGTGCCAGCAGCTTAAGGCGGACATGGCAAGAGACCCAGTACTTC
TRBV6-5	.	.	TRBJ2-5	CASSYKFPVRETQYF	TGTGCCAGCAGTTACAAGTTTCCGGTTAGGGAGACCCAGTACTTC
TRBV12-3/TRBV12-4	TRBD2	.	TRBJ2-1	CASSPSLAGGGNEQFF	TGTGCCAGCAGTCCCTCCCTAGCGGGAGGGGGTAATGAGCAGTTCTTC
TRBV5-1	.	.	TRBJ1-6	CASSGAGAAYNSPLHF	TGCGCCAGCAGCGGGGCGGGAGCAGCCTACAATTCACCCCTCCACTTT
TRBV14	.	once	TRBJ2-5	CASSQTPGARSAQYF	TGTGCCAGCAGCCAGACCCCAGGGGCCCGGTCGGCCCAGTACTTC
TRBV30	TRBD1	.	TRBJ1-1	CAWGTGNTEAFF	TGTGCCTGGGGGACAGGGAACACTGAAGCTTTCTTT
TRBV6-6	.	few	TRBJ2-7	CASSYSGTPYEQYF	TGTGCCAGCAGTTACTCGGGGACCCCCTACGAGCAGTACTTC
TRBV20-1	.	.	TRBJ1-1	CSAHREPEAFF	TGCAGTGCTCATCGGGAACCTGAAGCTTTCTTT
TRBV28	.	.	TRBJ1-1	CASRLTRPDEAFF	TGTGCCAGCAGGTTGACCAGACCCGATGAAGCTTTCTTT
TRBV7-2	.	few	TRBJ1-5	CASSQGQGRGQPQHF	TGTGCCAGCAGCCAGGGGCAGGGGAGGGGTCAGCCCCAGCATTTT
TRBV6-1	.	.	TRBJ2-5	CASIRRYQETQYF	TGTGCCAGCATAAGGAGGTACCAAGAGACCCAGTACTTC
TRBV7-2	.	.	TRBJ2-3	CASSFGGQPTDTQYF	TGTGCCAGCAGCTTCGGTGGACAACCCACAGATACGCAGTATTTT
TRBV6-1	TRBD2	.	TRBJ2-7	CASSELGGSVEQYF	TGTGCCAGCAGTGAGCTCGGCGGGAGTGTAGAGCAGTACTTC
TRBV20-1	.	.	TRBJ2-3	CSARDPLTDTQYF	TGCAGTGCTAGAGATCCCCTCACAGATACGCAGTATTTT
TRBV20-1	.	once	TRBJ2-7	CSARQSPGGRYEQYF	TGCAGTGCCCGACAAAGTCCCGGGGGCAGGTACGAGCAGTACTTC
TRBV7-6	.	.	TRBJ2-5	CASSSTGPAPHDLKTQYF	TGTGCCAGCAGCTCCACGGGGCCCGCGCCCCATGACTTGAAGACCCAGTACTTC
TRBV7-2	.	once	TRBJ2-5	CASSPHPSTRETQYF	TGTGCCAGCAGCCCCCACCCCAGCACCCGGGAGACCCAGTACTTC
TRBV19	.	once	TRBJ1-5	CASTRGLYQPQHF	TGTGCCAGTACCCGGGGGCTCTATCAGCCCCAGCATTTT
TRBV7-9	.	.	TRBJ2-3	CASSFDTQYF	TGTGCCAGCAGCTTCGATACGCAGTATTTT
TRBV20-1	TRBD2	once	TRBJ2-5	CSARDRLAGGQETQYF	TGCAGTGCTAGAGATCGACTAGCGGGGGGCCAAGAGACCCAGTACTTC
TRBV6-6	.	few	TRBJ2-3	CASSGIAPAQYF	TGTGCCAGCAGTGGGATAGCGCCAGCGCAGTATTTT
TRBV5-6	.	.	TRBJ2-5	CATPWVQETQYF	TGTGCCACCCCGTGGGTACAAGAGACCCAGTACTTC
TRBV6-5	TRBD1	.	TRBJ2-7	CASRQTGDYEQYF	TGTGCCAGCAGACAAACAGGGGACTACGAGCAGTACTTC
TRBV7-8	.	.	TRBJ2-1	CASSSVAAPYNEQFF	TGTGCCAGCAGCTCTGTAGCGGCCCCCTACAATGAGCAGTTCTTC
TRBV5-6	TRBD2	few	TRBJ2-5	CASILGTSGSVGETQYF	TGTGCCAGCATCCTCGGGACTAGCGGGAGTGTCGGGGAGACCCAGTACTTC
TRBV6-1	TRBD2	.	TRBJ2-3	CASSRGTSGHTQYF	TGTGCCAGCAGTCGTGGGACTAGCGGGCATACGCAGTATTTT
TRBV7-2	.	.	TRBJ2-1	CASSLGSGERHNEQFF	TGTGCCAGCAGCTTAGGTTCGGGAGAACGTCACAATGAGCAGTTCTTC
TRBV7-9	.	.	TRBJ2-2	CASPRGLYGELFF	TGTGCCAGCCCAAGAGGGCTATACGGGGAGCTGTTTTTT
TRBV25-1	TRBD1	.	TRBJ1-4	CASSAQNRGDEKLFF	TGTGCCAGCAGTGCCCAGAACAGGGGTGATGAAAAACTGTTTTTT
TRBV6-1	.	few	TRBJ2-7	CASSEVARRDYYEQYF	TGTGCCAGCAGTGAAGTGGCTCGGCGGGATTATTACGAGCAGTACTTC
TRBV2	.	once	TRBJ1-5	CASQEVRVQPQHF	TGTGCCAGCCAAGAGGTGCGGGTTCAGCCCCAGCATTTT
TRBV6-2/TRBV6-3	.	.	TRBJ2-1	CASSYKRGTGNTNNEQFF	TGTGCCAGCAGTTACAAACGCGGGACGGGGAATACGAACAATGAGCAGTTCTTC
TRBV4-1	.	.	TRBJ1-4	CASSQVAVLEKLFF	TGCGCCAGCAGCCAAGTTGCTGTATTAGAAAAACTGTTTTTT
TRBV6-5	.	.	TRBJ2-1	CSSSYLDGGRYEQFF	TGTTCCAGCAGTTACCTCGACGGGGGGCGGTATGAGCAGTTCTTC
TRBV7-2	TRBD1	many	TRBJ1-2	CASSFLQGADGYTF	TGTGCCAGCAGCTTCCTACAGGGGGCCGATGGCTACACCTTC
TRBV7-6	.	few	TRBJ2-2	CASSLMAGGELFF	TGTGCCAGCAGCTTAATGGCCGGCGGGGAGCTGTTTTTT
TRBV19	TRBD1	.	TRBJ1-1	CASSAQTGGYTEAFF	TGTGCCAGTAGTGCTCAGACAGGGGGATATACTGAAGCTTTCTTT
TRBV12-3/TRBV12-4	TRBD1	.	TRBJ2-7	CASRRQGGNEQYF	TGTGCCAGCAGAAGACAGGGGGGAAACGAGCAGTACTTC
TRBV7-2	TRBD2	few	TRBJ2-3	CAGRLAGTDTQYF	TGTGCCGGAAGACTAGCGGGTACAGATACGCAGTATTTT
TRBV27	.	.	TRBJ1-1	CASSSGTDLDTEAFF	TGTGCCAGCAGTTCAGGGACGGACTTGGACACTGAAGCTTTCTTT
TRBV12-3/TRBV12-4	TRBD1	.	TRBJ1-4	CASSSLRTGHGNEKLFF	TGTGCCAGCAGTTCTCTACGGACAGGACATGGTAATGAAAAACTGTTTTTT
TRBV7-2	.	.	TRBJ1-5	CASSFSGAGNQPQHF	TGTGCCAGCAGCTTCTCCGGGGCAGGGAATCAGCCCCAGCATTTT